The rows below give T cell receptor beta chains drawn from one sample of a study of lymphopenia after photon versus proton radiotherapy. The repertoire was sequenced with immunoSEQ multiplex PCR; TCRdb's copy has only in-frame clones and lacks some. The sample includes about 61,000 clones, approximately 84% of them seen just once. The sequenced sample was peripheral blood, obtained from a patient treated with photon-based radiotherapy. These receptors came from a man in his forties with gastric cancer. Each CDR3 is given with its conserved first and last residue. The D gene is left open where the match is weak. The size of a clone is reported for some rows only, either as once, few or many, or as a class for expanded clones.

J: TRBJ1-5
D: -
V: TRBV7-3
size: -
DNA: TGTGCCAGCAGCCCCGATAGCAATCAGCCCCAGCATTTT
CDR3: CASSPDSNQPQHF

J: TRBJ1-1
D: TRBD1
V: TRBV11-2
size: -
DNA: TGTGCCAGCAGTTTACAGGGGGCAGCTTTCTTT
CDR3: CASSLQGAAFF

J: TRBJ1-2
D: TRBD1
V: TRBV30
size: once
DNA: TGTGCCTGGAGTCCCGGGACAGGGGACTATGGCTACACCTTC
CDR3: CAWSPGTGDYGYTF

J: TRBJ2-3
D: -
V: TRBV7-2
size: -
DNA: TGTGCCAGCAGCTTCAGAGGGGTCGGAGATACGCAGTATTTT
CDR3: CASSFRGVGDTQYF

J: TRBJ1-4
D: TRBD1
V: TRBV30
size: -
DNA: TGTGCCTGGAGCCCGGACAGGGGATTTGAAAAACTGTTTTTT
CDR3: CAWSPDRGFEKLFF

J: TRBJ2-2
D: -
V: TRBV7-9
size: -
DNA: TGTGCCAGCAGCTTATCCGGTACCGGGGAGCTGTTTTTT
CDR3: CASSLSGTGELFF

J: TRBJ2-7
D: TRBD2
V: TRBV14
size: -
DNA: TGTGCCAGCAGCCGCGCGACTAGCGAACGGCAGTACTTC
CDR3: CASSRATSERQYF

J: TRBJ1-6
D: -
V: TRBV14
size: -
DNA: TGTGCCAGCAGTCGAGGGCAGAATTCACCCCTCCACTTT
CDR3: CASSRGQNSPLHF

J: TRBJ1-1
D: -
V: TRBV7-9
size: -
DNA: TGTGCCAGCAGCAGCGCAGGAGAAGGGAGGCGGGGTGAAGCTTTCTTT
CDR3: CASSSAGEGRRGEAFF

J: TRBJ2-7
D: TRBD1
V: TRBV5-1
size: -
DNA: TGCGCCAGCAAAGGGACAGGGGCTTGGGACGAGCAGTACTTC
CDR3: CASKGTGAWDEQYF

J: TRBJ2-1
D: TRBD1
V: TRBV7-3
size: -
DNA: TGTGCCAGCAGCGATCGGACAGGGAACAATGAGCAGTTCTTC
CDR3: CASSDRTGNNEQFF

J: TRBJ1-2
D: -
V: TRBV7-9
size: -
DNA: TGTGCCAGCAGTACCCGGGATACGATCTATGGCTACACCTTC
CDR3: CASSTRDTIYGYTF

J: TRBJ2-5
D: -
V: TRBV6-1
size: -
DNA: TGTGCCAGCAGTGAAAGGGGGATGGGCGGGCAAGAGACCCAGTACTTC
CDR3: CASSERGMGGQETQYF

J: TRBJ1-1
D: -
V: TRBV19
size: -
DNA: TGTGCCAGTAGTATTAAGGGGGTAACTGAAGCTTTCTTT
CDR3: CASSIKGVTEAFF

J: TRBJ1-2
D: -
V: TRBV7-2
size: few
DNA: TGTGCCAGCAGCTTAGCGATGTTCGGGACTTACACCTTC
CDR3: CASSLAMFGTYTF

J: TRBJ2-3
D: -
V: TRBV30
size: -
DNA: TGTGCCTGGTCGACCGGGGCCGTCACAGATACGCAGTATTTT
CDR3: CAWSTGAVTDTQYF

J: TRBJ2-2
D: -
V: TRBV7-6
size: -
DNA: TGTGCCAGCAGTAGTAGCGGTAGACTCGGGGAGCTGTTTTTT
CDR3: CASSSSGRLGELFF

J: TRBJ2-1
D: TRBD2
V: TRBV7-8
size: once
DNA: TGTGCCAGCAGCTCGCCTATGGTAGCGGGGGGCCGGCTCATCAATGAGCAGTTCTTC
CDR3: CASSSPMVAGGRLINEQFF

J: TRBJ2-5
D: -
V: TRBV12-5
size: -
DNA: TGTGCTAGTGGTTTGTTTGCCCGGCAGGGGAGGCAGACCCAGTACTTC
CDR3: CASGLFARQGRQTQYF

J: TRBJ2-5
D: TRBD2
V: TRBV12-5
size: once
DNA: TGTGCTAGTGGTTTGGCCCCTGCGGGGGGGCAAGAGACCCAGTACTTC
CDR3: CASGLAPAGGQETQYF

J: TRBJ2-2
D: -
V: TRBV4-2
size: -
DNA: TGTGCCAGCAGCCAACAATTCAGGGGTTCCGGGGAGCTGTTTTTT
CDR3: CASSQQFRGSGELFF

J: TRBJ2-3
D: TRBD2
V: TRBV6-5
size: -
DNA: TGTGCCAGCAGGGAAGCCGGGACTAAAGATACGCAGTATTTT
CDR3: CASREAGTKDTQYF

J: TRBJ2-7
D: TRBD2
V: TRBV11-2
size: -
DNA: TGTGCCAGCAGCTTAACGCCGGCGGGGGGATCCTACGAGCAGTACTTC
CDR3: CASSLTPAGGSYEQYF

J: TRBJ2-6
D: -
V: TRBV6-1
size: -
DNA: TGTGCCAGCAGTGTCGAGGGCCCAAGGGTGGGGGCCAACGTCCTGACTTTC
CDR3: CASSVEGPRVGANVLTF

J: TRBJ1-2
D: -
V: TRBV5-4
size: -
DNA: TGTGCCAGCAGCTTGGTTACTAACTATGGCTACACCTTC
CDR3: CASSLVTNYGYTF

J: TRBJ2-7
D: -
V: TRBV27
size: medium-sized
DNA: TGTGCCAGCAGCCCCTACGAGCAGTACTTC
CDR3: CASSPYEQYF

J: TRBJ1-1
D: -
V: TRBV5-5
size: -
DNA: TGTGCCAGCAGCTCTCAGACCGGGACCCAGATAGCCGAAGCTTTCTTT
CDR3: CASSSQTGTQIAEAFF

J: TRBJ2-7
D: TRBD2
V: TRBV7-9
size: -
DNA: TGTGCCAGCAGCCCGGGGGGACTAGCTATCTACGAGCAGTACTTC
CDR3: CASSPGGLAIYEQYF

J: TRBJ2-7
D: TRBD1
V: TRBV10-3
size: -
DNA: TGTGCCATCTCGGACAGGCGCCGCTACGAGCAGTACTTC
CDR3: CAISDRRRYEQYF

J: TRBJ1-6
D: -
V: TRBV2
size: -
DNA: TGTGCCAGCAGTGAATCCGTACCCCTCCACTTT
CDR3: CASSESVPLHF

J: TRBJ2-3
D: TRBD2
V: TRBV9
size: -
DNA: TGTGCCAGCAGCCCTCGACTAGCGGGGGGTACAGATACGCAGTATTTT
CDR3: CASSPRLAGGTDTQYF

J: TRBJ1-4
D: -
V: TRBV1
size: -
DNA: TGCACCAGCAGTCATAACCGGGACAGGGAACGGGGTAATGAAAAACTGTTTTTT
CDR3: CTSSHNRDRERGNEKLFF

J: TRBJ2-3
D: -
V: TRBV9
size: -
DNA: TGTGCCAGCGCCCGGTGGGGGGGCCAAGATACGCAGTATTTT
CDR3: CASARWGGQDTQYF

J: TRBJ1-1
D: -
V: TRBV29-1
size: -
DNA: TGCAGCGTTGACGGGGAGGGGCAGGGTAACACTGAAGCTTTCTTT
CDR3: CSVDGEGQGNTEAFF

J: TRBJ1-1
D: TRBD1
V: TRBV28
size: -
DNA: TGTGCCAGCAGTTCCACAGGGGGCGTAGTGAACACTGAAGCTTTCTTT
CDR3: CASSSTGGVVNTEAFF

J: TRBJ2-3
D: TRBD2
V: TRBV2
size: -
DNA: TGTGCCAGCAGGACCGGGACTAGCGGCCCGCGTAGCACAGATACGCAGTATTTT
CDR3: CASRTGTSGPRSTDTQYF

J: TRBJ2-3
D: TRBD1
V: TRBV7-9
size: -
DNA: TGTGCCAGCAGCCGTGACAGGGGCGGCGCAGATACGCAGTATTTT
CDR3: CASSRDRGGADTQYF

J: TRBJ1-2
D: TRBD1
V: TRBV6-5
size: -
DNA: TGTGCCAGCAGTCTAGGGGACAGGGGAAGGCATGGCTACACCTTC
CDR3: CASSLGDRGRHGYTF

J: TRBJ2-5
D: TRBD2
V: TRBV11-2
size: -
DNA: TGTGCCAGCAGCTTAGTAGCGGGGGGTGAGACCCAGTACTTC
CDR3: CASSLVAGGETQYF

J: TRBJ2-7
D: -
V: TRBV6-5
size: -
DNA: TGTGCCAGCAGTAGGGACGCCGAGCAGTACTTC
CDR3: CASSRDAEQYF

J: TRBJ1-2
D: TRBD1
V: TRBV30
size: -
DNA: TGTGCCTGGAGTTGGGGAGGACAGGGATCCGGCTACACCTTC
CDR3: CAWSWGGQGSGYTF

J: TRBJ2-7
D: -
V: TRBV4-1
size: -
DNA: TGCGCCAGCAGCCAAGATGAGACATCTTTATACGAGCAGTACTTC
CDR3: CASSQDETSLYEQYF

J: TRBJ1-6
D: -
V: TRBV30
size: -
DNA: TGTGCCTGGAGCCCCGATAATTCACCCCTCCACTTT
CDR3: CAWSPDNSPLHF

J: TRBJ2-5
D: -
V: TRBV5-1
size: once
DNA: TGCGCCAGCAGCGGTTTTGGGGAGTCTGGGACCCAGTACTTC
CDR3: CASSGFGESGTQYF

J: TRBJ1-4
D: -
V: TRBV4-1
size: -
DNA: TGCGCCAGCAGCCAAGCAGGGGCTGACGAAAAACTGTTTTTT
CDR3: CASSQAGADEKLFF

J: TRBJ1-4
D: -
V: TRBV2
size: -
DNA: TGTGCCAGCAGTGAAGTATCCGGGAGGGAAAAACTGTTTTTT
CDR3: CASSEVSGREKLFF

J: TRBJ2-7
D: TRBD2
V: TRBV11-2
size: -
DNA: TGTGCCACCCAACTGGGAGGGCTTTCCTACGAGCAGTACTTC
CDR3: CATQLGGLSYEQYF

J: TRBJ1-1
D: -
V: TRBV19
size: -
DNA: TGTGCCAGTAGTCCGACCGACAGGCCCAATGAAGCTTTCTTT
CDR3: CASSPTDRPNEAFF

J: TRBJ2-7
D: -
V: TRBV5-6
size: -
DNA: TGTGCCAGCAGCTCGGGCACCTCCTACGAGCAGTACTTC
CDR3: CASSSGTSYEQYF

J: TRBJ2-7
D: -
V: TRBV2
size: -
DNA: TGTGCCAGCAGTTACTACGAGCAGTACTTC
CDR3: CASSYYEQYF

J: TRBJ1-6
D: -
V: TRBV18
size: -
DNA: TGTGCCAGCTCACCGGGGCATATTAAGAATTCACCCCTCCACTTT
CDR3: CASSPGHIKNSPLHF

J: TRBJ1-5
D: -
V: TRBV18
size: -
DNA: TGTGCCAGCTCACCACCGGGGAATCAGCCCCAGCATTTT
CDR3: CASSPPGNQPQHF

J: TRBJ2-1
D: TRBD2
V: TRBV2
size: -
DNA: TGTGCCAGCACCGCCGGGGGGGGTACCACGCATGAGCAGTTCTTC
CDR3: CASTAGGGTTHEQFF

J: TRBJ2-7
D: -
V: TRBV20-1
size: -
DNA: TGCAGTGCTACGCGCCCGCCCGAGCAGTACTTC
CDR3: CSATRPPEQYF

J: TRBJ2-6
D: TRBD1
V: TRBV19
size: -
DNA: TGTGCCAGTAGTATGGGACAGATCTCTGGGGCCAACGTCCTGACTTTC
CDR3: CASSMGQISGANVLTF

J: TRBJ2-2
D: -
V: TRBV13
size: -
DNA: TGTGCCAGCAGCTTACGAGGGACCGGGGAGCTGTTTTTT
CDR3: CASSLRGTGELFF

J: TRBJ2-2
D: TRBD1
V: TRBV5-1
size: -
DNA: TGCGCCAGCAGCTATGGGACAGTGGGGGTCGGGGAGCTGTTTTTT
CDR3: CASSYGTVGVGELFF

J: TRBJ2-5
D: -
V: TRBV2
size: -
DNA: TGTGCCAGCAGCGACACCCGGACAGACTACCAAGAGACCCAGTACTTC
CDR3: CASSDTRTDYQETQYF

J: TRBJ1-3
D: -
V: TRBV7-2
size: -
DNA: TGTGCCAGCAGCTTAGCCTTATTTGGAAACACCATATATTTT
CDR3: CASSLALFGNTIYF